Below, 31 T cell receptor beta chains from the same sample are listed, as sequenced in a study of blood T cell repertoires in COVID-19. TCRdb's copy holds only in-frame clones and misses some; the assay was immunoSEQ multiplex PCR. Of tens of thousands of clones in the sample, around 84% are singletons; the top ten hold roughly 25%. The specimen sequenced was peripheral blood. Receptors were obtained from a man between 60 and 75 years old with acute or convalescent COVID-19.

V and J are TRBV6-2 or TRBV6-3 and TRBJ2-2; TRBD1 aligns across 9 bases. V gave up 5 bases and J gave up 5 bases; unmatched junction bases: 6. This CDR3 has 15 residues. Looked up from germline, CDR1 is MNHEY and CDR2 is SVGEGT. The CDR3 DNA sequence: TGTGCCAGCAGTAAAGACAGGGGGGCGACCGGGGAGCTGTTTTTT. Its protein is CASSKDRGATGELFF.

This clone was counted once. V usage is TRBV19 and J usage is TRBJ2-1, with a possible D match to TRBD1 (6 bases). CDR1 LNHDA and CDR2 SQIVND come from the germline V gene (reference sequence). The CDR3 spans 15 residues. The V end was cut by 5 bases, the J end by 7 bases, with 18 bases between. The CDR3 region is CASSPSGVGSNEQFF. Here the CDR3 DNA reads TGTGCCAGTAGTCCATCAGGGGTCGGATCTAATGAGCAGTTCTTC.

The rearrangement joins TRBV13 to TRBJ2-2, with D unclear. This CDR3 region has 15 residues. V shed 0 bases and J shed 4 bases, with 9 bases lying between them. Germline CDR1 and CDR2: PRHDT and FYEKMQ (reference sequence). CDR3 DNA sequence: TGTGCCAGCAGCTTAGGCCAGCGTGGCACCGGGGAGCTGTTTTTT. Protein sequence: CASSLGQRGTGELFF.

The chain recombines TRBV4-1 with TRBJ1-1; 7 nucleotides agree with TRBD1. Germline values: CDR1 MGHRA, CDR2 YSYEKL. The CDR3 is 15 residues long. Trimming removed 1 base from V and 1 base from J; junction bases left unmatched: 3. The CDR3 coding sequence is TGCGCCAGCAGCCAAGGACGGGACAGGAACACTGAAGCTTTCTTT. This codes for CASSQGRDRNTEAFF.

This clone has just one count. The rearrangement joins TRBV5-1 to TRBJ1-1; tentatively, D is TRBD1 (6 bases). Germline loops: CDR1 SGHRS, CDR2 YFSETQ. Trimming stripped 0 bases from V and 4 bases from J, with 10 bases between. The CDR3 consists of 14 residues. CDR3 protein: CASSLDGGVTEAFF. In DNA form, the CDR3 reads TGCGCCAGCAGCTTGGATGGGGGCGTCACTGAAGCTTTCTTT. Using reference TRBV5-1 and TRBJ1-1 for the parts outside the CDR3, the full variable domain is KAGVTQTPRYLIKTRGQQVTLSCSPISGHRSVSWYQQTPGQGLQFLFEYFSETQRNKGNFPGRFSGRQFSNSRSEMNVSTLELGDSALYLCASSLDGGVTEAFFGQGTRLTVV.

V gene TRBV2 combines with J gene TRBJ1-1; TRBD1 is a possible D gene (5 bases). The CDR3 is 12 residues long. The germline V gene has CDR1 SNHLY and CDR2 FYNNEI. The V and J ends lost 7 bases and 5 bases respectively, with 11 bases between them. For the CDR3, the DNA is TGTGCCAGCACTGTGGGGCGTACTGAAGCTTTCTTT. It is translated as CASTVGRTEAFF. Full variable domain (rest looked up from reference TRBV2 and TRBJ1-1): EPEVTQTPSHQVTQMGQEVILRCVPISNHLYFYWYRQILGQKVEFLVSFYNNEISEKSEIFDDQFSVERPDGSNFTLKIRSTKLEDSAMYFCASTVGRTEAFFGQGTRLTVV.

The V and J genes are TRBV6-2 or TRBV6-3 and TRBJ1-2, with 8 bases fitting TRBD1. Germline CDR1 reads MNHEY; CDR2 reads SVGEGT. This CDR3 has 13 amino acids. Trimming cost V 6 bases and J 10 bases; bases outside gene matches: 10. The CDR3 DNA reads as TGTGCCAGCAGCCAAGGACAGGGATTTCTCTACACCTTC. Translated, it gives CASSQGQGFLYTF.

This clone was counted a few times. The V call is TRBV5-1, the J call TRBJ1-2; D not certain. There are 16 residues in the CDR3. The germline V gene has CDR1 SGHRS and CDR2 YFSETQ. V gave up 4 bases and J gave up 5 bases, with 21 bases separating them. CDR3 in amino acids: CASSPAEGEEWYGYTF. CDR3 nucleotide sequence: TGCGCCAGCAGCCCAGCAGAGGGAGAGGAGTGGTATGGCTACACCTTC.

This chain connects TRBV11-3 to TRBJ2-2; no definite D call. This CDR3 region has 14 residues. V lost 5 bases and J 3 bases, leaving 10 bases between the germline ends. CDR1 and CDR2 from the germline V gene are SGHNT and YENEEA. CDR3 region: CASSPRSDTGELFF. Written as DNA, the CDR3 is TGTGCCAGCAGCCCCCGGAGCGACACCGGGGAGCTGTTTTTT.

The chain recombines TRBV19 with TRBJ1-4; D possibly corresponds to TRBD1 (5 bases). Trimming pared 3 bases from V and 6 bases from J, leaving 11 bases between. Germline V gene sequence: CDR1 LNHDA, CDR2 SQIVND (reference sequence). The CDR3 runs to 14 residues. This CDR3 reads CASSIGQGYEKLFF. DNA of the CDR3: TGTGCCAGTAGTATTGGGCAGGGATATGAAAAACTGTTTTTT.

The chain links TRBV18 to TRBJ1-6; D possibly corresponds to TRBD1 (6 bases). The germline CDR1 and CDR2 sequences are KGHSH and LQKENI. V was trimmed by 3 bases and J by 8 bases, leaving 14 bases between them. The CDR3 spans 15 residues. Here the CDR3 reads CASSPTGPGDSPLHF. In DNA form, the CDR3 reads TGTGCCAGCTCACCGACGGGGCCAGGGGATTCACCCCTCCACTTT.

In its sample, this clone was seen once. The V call is TRBV7-9, the J call TRBJ1-4, with TRBD1 matching 7 bases. J gave up 8 bases and V 0 bases, and 9 bases lay outside the gene matches. Germline V lookup: CDR1 SEHNR, CDR2 FQNEAQ (reference sequence). This CDR3 has 16 amino acids. CDR3 DNA sequence: TGTGCCAGCAGCTTAGCGGGCGGGACAGCCAGCGAAAAACTGTTTTTT. Protein sequence: CASSLAGGTASEKLFF.

This clone was found once. The rearrangement joins TRBV2 to TRBJ1-6; 9 positions agree with TRBD1. The CDR3 contains 16 residues. V trimming: 3 bases; J trimming: 2 bases; junction bases outside the gene matches: 2. Germline V gene sequence: CDR1 SNHLY, CDR2 FYNNEI. CDR3 loop: CASSEDRGPYNSPLHF. The CDR3 DNA is TGTGCCAGCAGTGAGGACAGGGGACCCTATAATTCACCCCTCCACTTT.

The V gene is TRBV7-9, the J gene TRBJ1-1; D not resolved. The CDR3 is made up of 13 amino acids. V was cut by 0 bases and J by 4 bases, with 6 bases left in between. Germline V gene data show CDR1 as SEHNR and CDR2 as FQNEAQ (reference sequence). This chain's CDR3 is CASSLASRTEAFF. In nucleotides, the CDR3 is TGTGCCAGCAGCTTAGCCTCCCGCACTGAAGCTTTCTTT.

This clone came up a few times. The CDR3 DNA reads TGTGCCACTACTCAGGGGGCACAAACTGAAGCTTTCTTT. As protein: CATTQGAQTEAFF. The J gene is TRBJ1-1, the V gene TRBV6-5; TRBD1 matches at 8 bases. The germline V gene encodes CDR1 MNHEY and CDR2 SVGAGI. The CDR3 extends over 13 amino acids. The J segment lost 5 bases and the V segment lost 10 bases, leaving 9 bases of the junction unmatched.

V usage is TRBV5-1 and J usage is TRBJ1-6; TRBD1 matches 10 bases. Per germline, CDR1 SGHRS and CDR2 YFSETQ. This CDR3 spans 16 amino acids. V trimming: 4 bases; J trimming: 7 bases; junction bases outside the gene matches: 8. CDR3 residues: CASSVWGQGKNSPLHF. Here the CDR3 DNA reads TGCGCCAGCAGCGTGTGGGGACAGGGGAAGAATTCACCCCTCCACTTT.

The chain joins TRBV6-1 to TRBJ1-2, with 11 bases aligning to TRBD1. The CDR3 length is 15 residues. V gave up 3 bases and J gave up 3 bases; unmatched junction bases: 3. CDR1 and CDR2 from the germline V gene are MNHNS and SASEGT. CDR3 in DNA: TGTGCCAGCAGTGACCGGACAGGGGGCCACTATGGCTACACCTTC. This translates into CASSDRTGGHYGYTF.

The V gene is TRBV5-4, the J gene TRBJ2-4; D is perhaps TRBD2 (5 bases). CDR1 and CDR2 from the germline V gene are SGHNT and YYREEE (reference sequence). The CDR3 totals 15 residues. The V gene lost 5 bases and the J gene lost 0 bases, with 12 bases spanning the gap. The CDR3 bases are TGTGCCAGCAGTCCCCCGGGGTTAGCCAAAAACATTCAGTACTTC. This translates into CASSPPGLAKNIQYF. Filled out from reference TRBV5-4 and TRBJ2-4, the complete variable domain reads ETGVTQSPTHLIKTRGQQVTLRCSSQSGHNTVSWYQQALGQGPQFIFQYYREEENGRGNFPPRFSGLQFPNYSSELNVNALELDDSALYLCASSPPGLAKNIQYFGAGTRLSVL.

This rearrangement joins TRBV5-1 to TRBJ2-3, with 11 nucleotides matching TRBD2. With V trimmed by 4 bases and J by 0 bases, 7 bases remained unmatched. The length of the CDR3 is 17 residues. CDR1 SGHRS and CDR2 YFSETQ come from the germline V gene. The CDR3 region has the DNA TGCGCCAGCAGCCTCCCTAGCGGGGGGCCAAGCACAGATACGCAGTATTTT. Amino acid sequence: CASSLPSGGPSTDTQYF.

The chain employs TRBV4-1 and TRBJ2-3, with a weak D call TRBD2 (6 bases). CDR3 length: 16 residues. CDR1 and CDR2 from the germline V gene are MGHRA and YSYEKL. Trimming shortened V by 0 bases and J by 2 bases, and 12 bases separated the two germline ends. The CDR3 sequence is CASSQDPRRDTDTQYF. The CDR3 DNA reads as TGCGCCAGCAGCCAAGACCCGAGGCGGGACACAGATACGCAGTATTTT.

The J gene is TRBJ1-2, the V gene TRBV11-2, with 8 positions matching TRBD1. Germline CDR1 and CDR2: SGHAT and FQNNGV. The CDR3 sequence is 15 residues long. J was trimmed by 8 bases and V by 5 bases; bases with no gene match: 13. This CDR3 reads CASSPSGQGAWGYTF. DNA of the CDR3: TGTGCCAGCAGCCCCAGTGGGCAGGGGGCTTGGGGCTACACCTTC.

This chain connects TRBV19 to TRBJ2-1, with 8 bases that match TRBD2. Germline V gives CDR1 LNHDA, CDR2 SQIVND (reference sequence). The CDR3 extends over 16 amino acids. The junction had 8 bases not matched to a gene; V was cut back by 3 bases and J by 4 bases. The chain's CDR3 is CASSIISGGSYNEQFF. Written as DNA, the CDR3 is TGTGCCAGTAGTATTATAAGCGGGGGTTCGTACAATGAGCAGTTCTTC.

This chain links TRBV5-1 with TRBJ2-7; 9 bases align to TRBD1. V shed 4 bases and J 5 bases; nucleotides not matched to a gene: 7. Germline lookup yields CDR1 SGHRS and CDR2 YFSETQ. The CDR3 is made up of 14 amino acids. CDR3 in amino acids: CASSLTGGPNEQYV. CDR3 DNA sequence: TGCGCCAGCAGCCTGACAGGGGGTCCCAACGAGCAGTACGTC.

The chain uses TRBV2 and TRBJ1-5; no definite D call. Germline lookup yields CDR1 SNHLY and CDR2 FYNNEI. There are 14 residues in the CDR3. V gave up 7 bases and J gave up 4 bases, with 14 bases separating them. The CDR3 DNA reads as TGTGCCAGCACCCCGGGAAGAGGTAATCAGCCCCAGCATTTT. Translated, it gives CASTPGRGNQPQHF.

The chain is built from TRBV4-3 and TRBJ2-3; perhaps TRBD2 as D (5 bases). Deletions cut 0 bases from V and 5 bases from J, with 12 bases between. The germline gives CDR1 LGHNA, CDR2 YSLEER. The length of the CDR3 is 15 residues. The CDR3 DNA is TGCGCCAGCAGCCAAGATCCCCGCGCGGGAGATACGCAGTATTTT. Translating gives CASSQDPRAGDTQYF.

This chain connects TRBV2 to TRBJ1-5, with TRBD1 identical over 8 bases. The CDR3 is 13 amino acids. The ends lost 9 bases at V and 5 bases at J; junction bases unmatched: 6. Per germline, CDR1 SNHLY and CDR2 FYNNEI. Written as DNA, the CDR3 is TGTGCCAGTCAGGGGGCGAAGGATCAGCCCCAGCATTTT. Translated, it gives CASQGAKDQPQHF.

DNA for the CDR3: TGTGCCAGCAGCCGGACTAGCGGGGTGTCCTACAATGAGCAGTTCTTC. It yields the protein CASSRTSGVSYNEQFF. The chain has TRBV7-2 and TRBJ2-1; 12 nucleotides align to TRBD2. CDR3 length: 16 residues. Germline V gives CDR1 SGHTA, CDR2 FQGNSA. V lost 5 bases to trimming and J lost 1 base; unmatched junction nucleotides: 3.

The chain uses TRBV4-1 and TRBJ1-6, with D unclear. Trimming left V 0 bases short and J 8 bases short, with 14 bases between. The CDR3 loop spans 16 amino acids. The V gene's germline CDR1 is MGHRA and CDR2 YSYEKL. The CDR3 DNA follows: TGCGCCAGCAGCCAAGAAGGAATTCAGGTTTATTCACCCCTCCACTTT. This gives the protein CASSQEGIQVYSPLHF.

The rearrangement uses TRBV7-2 and TRBJ1-2; D possibly corresponds to TRBD1 (5 bases). Deletions cut 5 bases from V and 4 bases from J, with 17 bases between. Germline V gene lookup returns CDR1 SGHTA and CDR2 FQGNSA. The CDR3 is 15 amino acids. CDR3 nucleotides: TGTGCCAGCAGCCCCCCGGGAGGGGCAATCTATGGCTACACCTTC. Translating gives CASSPPGGAIYGYTF.

This sequence joins TRBV28 and TRBJ1-5; 7 bases fit TRBD1. From germline, CDR1 is MDHEN and CDR2 SYDVKM. The CDR3 is 16 residues long. Trimming cost V 2 bases and J 1 base; bases outside gene matches: 5. The chain's CDR3 is CASSLEGAQSNQPQHF. CDR3 DNA sequence: TGTGCCAGCAGTTTAGAGGGGGCCCAAAGCAATCAGCCCCAGCATTTT.

There are a few counts of this clone. The chain joins TRBV5-4 to TRBJ2-7; D may be TRBD1 (6 bases). This CDR3 has 15 amino acids. The ends were cut back, 4 bases at V and 3 bases at J, with 17 bases in the middle. Germline CDR1 SGHNT, CDR2 YYREEE (reference sequence). CDR3 residues: CASSLRRGRGYEQYF. The CDR3, as DNA: TGTGCCAGCAGCCTACGCAGGGGACGGGGCTACGAGCAGTACTTC.